The 31 T cell receptor beta chains reported below all come from one sample, sequenced in a study of blood T cells in healthy people across ages. Sample-barcoded 5' priming and a J-beta primer mix drove a second PCR of roughly 6 to 12 cycles. MiXCR, applied by TCRdb to the 5' RACE reads, yields one record per CDR3 protein. The sample holds about 590,000 distinct CDR3 sequences, approximately 30% seen once. The specimen sequenced was blood. The source is a woman older than 75 in good health.

With regard to this clonotype: Sequence at one end of the junction differs from germline and may be a read error. This sequence joins TRBV6-6 and TRBJ1-1, with a tentative D call TRBD1 (5 bases). This CDR3 spans 17 amino acids. Germline CDR1 MNHNY, CDR2 SVGAGI (reference sequence). In DNA form, the CDR3 reads TGTGCCAGCAGTTACTCATCGGCAGGGACTTCAAGCACTGAACCTTTCTTT. This translates into CASSYSSAGTSSTEPFF.

This clonotype was seen only a few times. This chain connects TRBV20-1 to TRBJ2-3; TRBD2 agrees at 11 bases. The CDR3 has 16 amino acids. The V gene's germline CDR1 is DFQATT and CDR2 SNEGSKA (reference sequence). V lost 0 bases, J lost 0 bases, and 2 bases stayed unmatched. Written as DNA, the CDR3 is TGCAGTGCTAGAGAACTAGCGGGGGTTAGCACAGATACGCAGTATTTT. Its translation is CSARELAGVSTDTQYF.

This clonotype was picked up a small number of times. V and J are TRBV6-1 and TRBJ1-1; no clear D gene. The germline V gene has CDR1 MNHNS and CDR2 SASEGT. Trimming took 2 bases from V and 6 from J, leaving 10 bases between them. CDR3 length: 13 amino acids. Here the CDR3 reads CASSERRSSEAFF. The CDR3, as DNA: TGTGCCAGCAGTGAAAGACGGTCTTCTGAAGCTTTCTTT.

This clonotype was recorded many times. The CDR3 DNA reads as TGTGCCAGCAGCTGGGGGACACCCCCGAACACTGAAGCTTTCTTT. Protein: CASSWGTPPNTEAFF. This chain connects TRBV7-9 to TRBJ1-1, with D perhaps matching TRBD1 (6 bases). Trimming stripped 4 bases from V and 1 base from J, with 13 bases between. Germline loops: CDR1 SEHNR, CDR2 FQNEAQ (reference sequence). The CDR3 runs to 15 residues.

The rearrangement joins TRBV20-1 to TRBJ2-4; 9 bases are a match to TRBD2. Gene TRBJ2-5 matches the end of the DNA better, so the J call may be wrong. CDR1 is DFQATT and CDR2 is SNEGSKA in the germline V gene (reference sequence). The CDR3 has 15 amino acids. Here the CDR3 reads CSASDPSGTQETQYF. CDR3 nucleotides: TGCAGTGCTAGCGATCCTAGCGGGACCCAAGAGACCCAGTACTTC.

The chain joins TRBV5-1 to TRBJ2-7, with 7 bases identical to TRBD2. V shed 5 bases, J shed 5 bases, and the junction held 10 bases outside the gene matches. The CDR3 runs 14 residues. Germline loops: CDR1 SGHRS, CDR2 YFSETQ. The CDR3 DNA reads as TGCGCCAGCAGTCCGATGACTAGCTTCGACGAGCAGTACTTC. Amino acids: CASSPMTSFDEQYF.

This clonotype showed up just a few times. The chain uses TRBV3-1 and TRBJ2-2; possible D gene TRBD1, 5 bases. There are 13 residues in the CDR3. Trimming cost V 10 bases and J 8 bases, with 17 bases left between them. Germline V gene sequence: CDR1 LGHDT, CDR2 YNNKEL (reference sequence). The DNA for the CDR3 is TGTGCCACCTCCGGACACTCGCTAGGGGAGCTGTTTTTT. It is translated as CATSGHSLGELFF.

Many counts were recorded for this clonotype. The chain carries TRBV2 and TRBJ2-5; D unclear. Per germline, CDR1 SNHLY and CDR2 FYNNEI. Trimming left V 7 bases short and J 11 bases short, with 17 bases between. CDR3 length equals 12 residues. The CDR3 protein is CASMLIENEQYF. DNA for the CDR3: TGTGCCAGCATGTTAATCGAAAATGAGCAGTACTTC.

This clonotype was seen a handful of times. The chain uses TRBV3-1 and TRBJ2-3; D is unresolved. Trimming left V 1 base short and J 0 bases short, with 11 bases between. The CDR3 sequence is 16 residues long. CDR1 is LGHDT and CDR2 is YNNKEL in the germline V gene (reference sequence). In nucleotides, the CDR3 is TGTGCCAGCAGCCAAGTTCGCCAGTTGAGCACAGATACGCAGTATTTT. Protein product: CASSQVRQLSTDTQYF.

The chain couples TRBV7-2 to TRBJ2-7, with D possibly being TRBD2 (6 bases). Germline V gene lookup returns CDR1 SGHTA and CDR2 FQGNSA. The V end was cut by 6 bases, the J end by 1 base, with 13 bases between. CDR3 size: 14 residues. The CDR3 bases are TGTGCCAGCAGAAGATTGGGGGGTTCCTACGAGCAGTACTTC. Encoded protein: CASRRLGGSYEQYF.

J is TRBJ2-2 and V is TRBV9; a possible D gene is TRBD2 (6 bases). The CDR3 totals 15 residues. V lost 6 bases and J lost 4, with 16 bases in between. Per the germline V gene, CDR1 is SGDLS and CDR2 is YYNGEE. The CDR3 loop reads CASTLGDGGTGELFF. CDR3 nucleotides: TGTGCCAGCACCCTCGGCGACGGGGGCACCGGGGAGCTGTTTTTT.

This clonotype has only one observation. One junction end does not reproduce the germline sequence, and a read error may be involved. V gene TRBV6-6 combines with J gene TRBJ2-1; tentatively, D is TRBD2 (6 bases). The germline gives CDR1 MNHNY, CDR2 SVGAGI (reference sequence). This CDR3 has 14 amino acids. The CDR3 nucleotides are TGTGCCTGCACCGTGACTAGTCAGGGCAATGAGCGGTTCTTC. It specifies CACTVTSQGNERFF.

On this clonotype itself: A single base separates this from a much larger clone, so it may be a read error. The V call is TRBV4-3, the J call TRBJ2-7, with TRBD2 as a possible D gene (6 bases). Looked up from germline, CDR1 is LGHNA and CDR2 is YSLEER. With 2 bases removed from V and 7 bases from J, the gap between germline ends came to 21 bases. This CDR3 has 16 amino acids. This CDR3 is CASSQRSGGGLNEQYF. CDR3 nucleotides: TGCGCCAGCAGCCAAAGGTCCGGGGGAGGTCTTAATGAGCAGTACTTC.

This clonotype has ten or more counts. The V gene is TRBV9, the J gene TRBJ2-1; TRBD1 is a possible D gene (6 bases). Germline-derived CDR1 and CDR2 are SGDLS and YYNGEE. There are 15 residues in the CDR3. Trimming took off 0 bases at V and 3 bases at J, with 10 bases between the two ends. DNA of the CDR3: TGTGCCAGCAGCGTAGGGACAGCGGACTACAATGAGCAGTTCTTC. It yields the protein CASSVGTADYNEQFF.

V and J are TRBV20-1 and TRBJ2-6; D remains unclear. The CDR3 covers 14 residues. Germline V lookup: CDR1 DFQATT, CDR2 SNEGSKA (reference sequence). Trimming removed 1 base at V and 2 bases at J, with 6 bases between. The CDR3 loop reads CSARVGPGANVLTF. As DNA, the CDR3 is TGCAGTGCTAGAGTAGGCCCTGGGGCCAACGTCCTGACTTTC.

V is TRBV3-1 and J is TRBJ1-1, with D perhaps matching TRBD1 (5 bases). V was shortened by 5 bases and J by 1 base, with 11 bases between the two germline ends. The CDR3 length is 14 residues. Germline V lookup: CDR1 LGHDT, CDR2 YNNKEL (reference sequence). CDR3 DNA: TGTGCCAGCAGCACCCGGGGCCCGAACACTGAAGCTTTCTTT. Translated: CASSTRGPNTEAFF.

The chain combines TRBV7-6 with TRBJ2-1; D is uncertain. The CDR3 is made up of 13 amino acids. Germline V gene data show CDR1 as SGHVS and CDR2 as FNYEAQ. Between the trimmed V and J ends, which lost 2 bases and 13 bases, there was a span of 15 bases. The CDR3 region is CASSLKRADTQFF. CDR3 sequence (DNA): TGTGCCAGCAGCTTAAAAAGGGCTGACACCCAGTTCTTC. Full variable domain (remainder filled in from reference TRBV7-6 and TRBJ2-1): GAGVSQSPRYKVTKRGQDVALRCDPISGHVSLYWYRQALGQGPEFLTYFNYEAQQDKSGLPNDRFSAERPEGSISTLTIQRTEQRDSAMYRCASSLKRADTQFFGPGTRLTVL.

This clonotype was found many times. The gene calls are TRBV6-6 and TRBJ1-6; D gene unclear. Trimming shortened V by 6 bases and J by 7 bases, and 10 bases separated the two germline ends. The germline gives CDR1 MNHNY, CDR2 SVGAGI (reference sequence). The CDR3 loop spans 13 amino acids. The CDR3 region is CASSISGNSPLHF. Written as DNA, the CDR3 is TGTGCCAGCAGCATATCAGGCAATTCACCCCTCCACTTT.

The V call is TRBV3-1, the J call TRBJ2-7; 8 nucleotides align to TRBD1. The CDR3 loop spans 15 amino acids. Germline values: CDR1 LGHDT, CDR2 YNNKEL (reference sequence). With V trimmed by 4 bases and J by 4 bases, 9 bases remained unmatched. The CDR3 DNA follows: TGTGCCAGCAGCCTAGTCTTCCAGGGGGCATACGAGCAGTACTTC. This gives the protein CASSLVFQGAYEQYF.

This clonotype was seen repeatedly, ten times or more. The rearrangement joins TRBV4-3 to TRBJ2-7; TRBD1 matches 8 bases. This CDR3 is built from 16 residues. The ends lost 2 bases at V and 2 bases at J; junction bases unmatched: 8. The germline V gene encodes CDR1 LGHNA and CDR2 YSLEER. The CDR3 loop reads CASSQNPGGATYEQYF. CDR3 nucleotide sequence: TGCGCCAGCAGCCAAAATCCAGGGGGCGCGACCTACGAGCAGTACTTC.

In this sample, this clonotype turned up a few times. A clone one base away is much larger, so this may be a read error. The V gene is TRBV20-1, the J gene TRBJ2-5; maybe TRBD1 (6 bases). Germline V gene lookup returns CDR1 DFQATT and CDR2 SNEGSKA (reference sequence). There are 15 residues in the CDR3. The ends were cut back, 5 bases at V and 5 bases at J, with 21 bases in the middle. The CDR3 bases are TGCAGTGCTCCTCCCTCGACAGGTGTCCCGGAGACCCAGTACTTC. It encodes CSAPPSTGVPETQYF.

Remarks on this clonotype: Given a much more abundant clone one base away, this may be a read error. V usage is TRBV11-1 and J usage is TRBJ2-5; D possibly corresponds to TRBD1 (6 bases). Germline V gives CDR1 SGHAT, CDR2 FQDESV (reference sequence). This CDR3 is built from 12 residues. The DNA of the CDR3 is TGTACCAGCAGCTTGGGGGCGGGGACCCAGTACTTC. Amino acids: CTSSLGAGTQYF. Drawing the rest from reference TRBV11-1 and TRBJ2-5, the complete variable domain is EAEVAQSPRYKITEKSQAVAFWCDPISGHATLYWYRQILGQGPELLVQFQDESVVDDSQLPKDRFSAERLKGVDSTLKIQPAELGDSAMYLCTSSLGAGTQYFGPGTRLLVL.

This clonotype has more than one count but fewer than ten. The chain joins TRBV6-2 or TRBV6-3 to TRBJ1-1; 10 nucleotides agree with TRBD1. CDR1 and CDR2 (germline): MNHEY, SVGEGT. The J segment lost 3 bases and the V segment lost 0 bases, leaving 4 bases of the junction unmatched. CDR3 length: 16 amino acids. The CDR3 nucleotides read TGTGCCAGCAGTTACTCGACAGGGGGCCAGGACACTGAAGCTTTCTTT. Translation gives CASSYSTGGQDTEAFF.

This rearrangement joins TRBV7-9 to TRBJ1-2, with D perhaps matching TRBD1 (6 bases). Germline V gene sequence: CDR1 SEHNR, CDR2 FQNEAQ (reference sequence). This CDR3 spans 12 amino acids. Deletions cut 1 base from V and 8 bases from J, with 8 bases between. Here the CDR3 reads CASSLGGQGYTF. In DNA form, the CDR3 reads TGTGCCAGCAGCTTAGGTGGACAGGGCTACACCTTC.

J is TRBJ2-7 and V is TRBV6-6; D unclear. Trimming left V 3 bases short and J 5 bases short, with 8 bases between. CDR3 length: 12 amino acids. CDR1 and CDR2 (germline): MNHNY, SVGAGI (reference sequence). CDR3 sequence (DNA): TGTGCCAGCAGTTATGCTGGTAACGAGCAGTACTTC. It yields the protein CASSYAGNEQYF.

This clonotype was counted ten times or more. The chain links TRBV29-1 to TRBJ2-3; 9 positions agree with TRBD2. Per germline, CDR1 SQVTM and CDR2 ANQGSEA. The CDR3 is 14 residues long. With V trimmed by 4 bases and J by 0 bases, 2 bases remained unmatched. The CDR3: CSVVLAGSTDTQYF. The CDR3 DNA reads TGCAGCGTTGTTCTAGCGGGGAGCACAGATACGCAGTATTTT.

This clonotype showed up many times. V and J are TRBV6-5 and TRBJ2-3; either TRBD1 or TRBD2 may supply D (6 bases each). The CDR3 consists of 16 residues. The germline CDR1 and CDR2 sequences are MNHEY and SVGAGI. With 8 bases removed from V and 1 base from J, the gap between germline ends came to 19 bases. CDR3 sequence reads: CASGRLGGAGTDTQYF. In DNA form, the CDR3 reads TGTGCCAGCGGACGGTTGGGGGGCGCGGGCACAGATACGCAGTATTTT.

This sequence joins TRBV20-1 and TRBJ2-1; D is unresolved. This CDR3 comprises 17 residues. Germline-derived CDR1 and CDR2 are DFQATT and SNEGSKA (reference sequence). The germline V and J ends were trimmed by 0 bases and 0 bases, with 15 bases remaining between them. CDR3 coding DNA: TGCAGTGCTAGAGATCTTCCCGCGGAGAGCTCCTACAATGAGCAGTTCTTC. Its translation: CSARDLPAESSYNEQFF.

Only one count was recorded for this clonotype. V gene TRBV29-1 combines with J gene TRBJ1-5, with a possible D match to TRBD1 (6 bases). V was cut by 7 bases and J by 4 bases, with 11 bases left in between. Per germline, CDR1 SQVTM and CDR2 ANQGSEA. CDR3 size: 12 residues. CDR3 amino acids: CSGQDRNQPQHF. In DNA, the CDR3 is TGCAGCGGTCAAGACAGGAATCAGCCCCAGCATTTT.

This clonotype was detected ten times or more. The chain uses TRBV28 and TRBJ2-7; the match to TRBD1 covers 7 bases. The CDR3 totals 14 residues. Germline V gene sequence: CDR1 MDHEN, CDR2 SYDVKM. With V trimmed by 5 bases and J by 3 bases, 7 bases remained unmatched. Here the CDR3 reads CASSNTGEYYEQYF. In DNA form, the CDR3 reads TGTGCCAGCAGTAACACAGGGGAGTACTACGAGCAGTACTTC. Drawing the rest from reference TRBV28 and TRBJ2-7, the complete variable domain is DVKVTQSSRYLVKRTGEKVFLECVQDMDHENMFWYRQDPGLGLRLIYFSYDVKMKEKGDIPEGYSVSREKKERFSLILESASTNQTSMYLCASSNTGEYYEQYFGPGTRLTVT.

At least ten counts were recorded for this clonotype. The V call is TRBV6-2 or TRBV6-3, the J call TRBJ1-2; 9 nucleotides line up with TRBD1. Trimming took 2 bases from V and 1 from J; bases not matched to a gene: 2. CDR1 is MNHEY, CDR2 SVGEGT, per germline. This CDR3 is 15 amino acids long. The CDR3 reads CASSYRQGDNYGYTF. The CDR3 DNA reads TGTGCCAGCAGTTACCGACAGGGGGATAACTATGGCTACACCTTC.